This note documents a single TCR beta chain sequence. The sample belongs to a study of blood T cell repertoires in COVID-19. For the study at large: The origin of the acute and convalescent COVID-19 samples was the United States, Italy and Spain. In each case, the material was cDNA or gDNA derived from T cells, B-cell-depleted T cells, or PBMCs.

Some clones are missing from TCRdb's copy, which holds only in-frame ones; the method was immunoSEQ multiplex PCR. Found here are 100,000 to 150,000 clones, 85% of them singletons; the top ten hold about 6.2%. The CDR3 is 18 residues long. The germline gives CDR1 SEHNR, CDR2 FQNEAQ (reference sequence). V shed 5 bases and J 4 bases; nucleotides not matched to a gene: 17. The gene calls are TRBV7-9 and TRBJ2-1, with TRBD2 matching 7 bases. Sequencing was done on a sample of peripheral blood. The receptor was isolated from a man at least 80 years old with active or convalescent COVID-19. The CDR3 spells CASSPGGRASGLYNEQFF. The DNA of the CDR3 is TGTGCCAGCAGCCCCGGTGGAAGGGCTAGCGGTTTATACAATGAGCAGTTCTTC.